This T cell receptor beta chain comes out of a study of cytomegalovirus exposure and HLA in healthy donors. Overall study findings and caveats: The CMV antigen specificity of a few CMV-associated chains was confirmed through in vitro analysis. Rarity marked most TCR sequences, yet some public TCRs occurred in many donors. The study recorded around 160 TCR beta chains that were cytomegalovirus-associated.

Using immunoSEQ multiplex PCR, the repertoire was profiled, and TCRdb retains in-frame clones only, with some absent. The sample lists a few hundred thousand clones, around 86% occurring once. Turning to this clone: No antigen is known for it.

V was clipped by 4 bases and J by 0 bases, with 14 bases between them. CDR3 size: 15 residues. CDR1 and CDR2 from the germline V gene are SGDLS and YYNGEE. The donors were members of the validation cohort, which comprised under 150 subjects and was separate from the first cohort of roughly 700 subjects. Sequencing was done on a sample of PBMCs. The sequence derives from a woman aged 18-29 years in good health and CMV-seronegative. The gene calls are TRBV9 and TRBJ2-7, with a tentative D call TRBD2 (7 bases). The chain's CDR3 is CASSPRGGASYEQYF. In DNA form, the CDR3 reads TGTGCCAGCAGCCCCCGAGGGGGGGCCTCCTACGAGCAGTACTTC. The full variable domain, its missing parts supplied by reference TRBV9 and TRBJ2-7, is DSGVTQTPKHLITATGQRVTLRCSPRSGDLSVYWYQQSLDQGLQFLIQYYNGEERAKGNILERFSAQQFPDLHSELNLSSLELGDSALYFCASSPRGGASYEQYFGPGTRLTVT.